Presented here are 21 T cell receptor beta chains from one specimen sequenced in a study of human CD4 T cells and Enterobacteriaceae. Sorting took every CD4+ cell except CD45RA+CCR7+CD95- naive cells, reaching over 95% purity. Repertoires were generated with immunoSEQ multiplex PCR, while TCRdb's copy carries only in-frame clones and drops some. Among about 26,000 clones, approximately 80% were seen once, and the ten largest hold over 0.9%. The sequenced sample consisted of memory CD4+ T cells from blood. The receptors come from a human donor in good health.

Only a few counts were recorded for this clone. CDR3 nucleotide sequence: TGTGCCAGCAGCTTATTTGGTGACGAGCAGTACTTC. Protein product: CASSLFGDEQYF. The rearrangement uses TRBV7-9 and TRBJ2-7; D unclear. The V gene's germline CDR1 is SEHNR and CDR2 FQNEAQ (reference sequence). The length of the CDR3 is 12 residues. Trimming took 2 bases from V and 5 from J, leaving 7 bases between them.

This clone was seen a single time. This chain links TRBV28 with TRBJ2-1; TRBD2 matches 11 bases. This CDR3 contains 14 residues. Trimming at V came to 10 bases and at J to 3 bases, leaving 5 bases not matched to a gene. Germline CDR1 reads MDHEN; CDR2 reads SYDVKM. The CDR3 nucleotides are TGTGCCACCACAACTAGCGGGAGCTACAATGAGCAGTTCTTC. It codes for CATTTSGSYNEQFF.

This rearrangement joins TRBV11-3 to TRBJ2-5, with 8 bases identical to TRBD2. The CDR3 is 13 amino acids. V shed 5 bases and J 10 bases; nucleotides not matched to a gene: 9. Germline CDR1 SGHNT, CDR2 YENEEA. In DNA, the CDR3 is TGTGCCAGCAGCGTTCACAGGGCGGGGGGCCAGTACTTC. This sequence encodes CASSVHRAGGQYF.

The genes are TRBV10-1 and TRBJ2-5; D remains ambiguous. Trimming cost V 0 bases and J 4 bases, with 6 bases left between them. The CDR3 consists of 13 residues. Germline values: CDR1 WNHNN, CDR2 SYGVQD (reference sequence). The DNA for the CDR3 is TGCGCCAGCAGTGAGTCAACGGGAGAGACCCAGTACTTC. This gives the protein CASSESTGETQYF.

The gene calls are TRBV30 and TRBJ2-2; possible D gene TRBD2, 6 bases. CDR3 length: 15 amino acids. Per the germline V gene, CDR1 is GTSNPN and CDR2 is SVGIG (reference sequence). Trimming took 1 base from V and 1 from J, leaving 10 bases between them. As DNA, the CDR3 is TGTGCCTGGAGTGGGCCCGGGGGGAACACCGGGGAGCTGTTTTTT. Translation gives CAWSGPGGNTGELFF.

The rearrangement joins TRBV7-2 to TRBJ2-3; D is unresolved. From germline, CDR1 is SGHTA and CDR2 FQGNSA. V was pared by 1 base and J by 2 bases, with 13 bases between. The CDR3 contains 16 residues. The CDR3 sequence: CASSLGRRRLTDTQYF. The CDR3 DNA is TGTGCCAGCAGCTTAGGTCGAAGGCGCCTCACAGATACGCAGTATTTT. Filled out from reference TRBV7-2 and TRBJ2-3, the complete variable domain reads GAGVSQSPSNKVTEKGKDVELRCDPISGHTALYWYRQSLGQGLEFLIYFQGNSAPDKSGLPSDRFSAERTGGSVSTLTIQRTQQEDSAVYLCASSLGRRRLTDTQYFGPGTRLTVL.

This clone has a single count. V is TRBV7-7 and J is TRBJ2-1; the D gene is possibly TRBD2 (7 bases). The V gene's germline CDR1 is SSHAT and CDR2 FNYEAQ (reference sequence). The CDR3 runs 16 residues. The V and J ends lost 5 bases and 2 bases respectively, with 16 bases between them. The CDR3: CASSQDRGAPYNEQFF. The CDR3 nucleotides are TGTGCCAGCAGCCAGGACCGGGGGGCCCCCTACAATGAGCAGTTCTTC.

V gene TRBV7-9 combines with J gene TRBJ1-5; TRBD1 is a possible D gene (5 bases). This CDR3 has 15 amino acids. Germline loops: CDR1 SEHNR, CDR2 FQNEAQ (reference sequence). Trimming took off 5 bases at V and 4 bases at J, with 15 bases between the two ends. The CDR3 DNA follows: TGTGCCAGCAGCCCCGGGGACGGGGGGAATCAGCCCCAGCATTTT. Amino acids: CASSPGDGGNQPQHF.

This rearrangement joins TRBV11-2 to TRBJ2-2, with D uncertain. From germline, CDR1 is SGHAT and CDR2 FQNNGV. The V and J ends lost 0 bases and 8 bases respectively, with 16 bases between them. The CDR3 length is 16 residues. The CDR3 DNA is TGTGCCAGCAGCTTAGATCTACGAGCGCCACCGGGGGAGCTGTTTTTT. Translating it yields CASSLDLRAPPGELFF.

This chain uses TRBV6-1 with TRBJ1-3, with D tentatively TRBD1 (5 bases). CDR1 is MNHNS, CDR2 SASEGT, per germline. This CDR3 contains 16 residues. V gave up 4 bases and J gave up 0 bases, with 13 bases separating them. The CDR3 region is CASSGETARSGNTIYF. CDR3 in DNA: TGTGCCAGCAGTGGGGAGACAGCCCGCTCTGGAAACACCATATATTTT.

This chain uses TRBV2 with TRBJ2-7, with D possibly TRBD2 on 6 matching bases. CDR3 length: 14 amino acids. V shed 3 bases and J shed 6 bases, with 15 bases lying between them. Germline assignment: CDR1 SNHLY and CDR2 FYNNEI. The CDR3 loop is CASSDLRVGGEQYF. The CDR3 DNA reads TGTGCCAGCAGTGATCTCCGGGTCGGGGGCGAGCAGTACTTC.

This clone was found once. This chain uses TRBV19 with TRBJ1-2, with D hard to call. V was cut by 4 bases and J by 6 bases, with 15 bases left in between. There are 14 residues in the CDR3. CDR1 is LNHDA, CDR2 SQIVND, per germline (reference sequence). DNA of the CDR3: TGTGCCAGTAGTACAAGAAAAGTAGTCGATGGCTACACCTTC. Translating gives CASSTRKVVDGYTF.

V usage is TRBV18 and J usage is TRBJ2-3, with TRBD2 matching over 7 bases. This CDR3 is built from 15 residues. Germline loops: CDR1 KGHSH, CDR2 LQKENI. V dropped 2 bases and J dropped 5; count of bases not matched to a gene: 7. CDR3: CASSPAEGRGDTQYF. The CDR3 DNA reads TGTGCCAGCTCACCAGCGGAAGGGAGGGGAGATACGCAGTATTTT.

The rearrangement links TRBV10-1 to TRBJ1-1; perhaps TRBD1 as D (5 bases). Trimming shortened V by 4 bases and J by 1 base, and 13 bases separated the two germline ends. The CDR3 is made up of 15 amino acids. In germline, CDR1 is WNHNN, CDR2 SYGVQD (reference sequence). In DNA, the CDR3 is TGCGCCAGCAGTGGCACCCGGGGCCAGAACACTGAAGCTTTCTTT. It is translated as CASSGTRGQNTEAFF.

The chain is built from TRBV7-2 and TRBJ2-1; TRBD2 agrees at 10 bases. Trimming at V came to 5 bases and at J to 5 bases, leaving 6 bases not matched to a gene. This CDR3 has 15 residues. From germline, CDR1 is SGHTA and CDR2 FQGNSA. The CDR3 DNA reads TGTGCCAGCAGCACCATAGCGGGGGGACACAATGAGCAGTTCTTC. Amino acids: CASSTIAGGHNEQFF. Based on the CDR3 plus reference TRBV7-2 and TRBJ2-1, the full variable domain is GAGVSQSPSNKVTEKGKDVELRCDPISGHTALYWYRQSLGQGLEFLIYFQGNSAPDKSGLPSDRFSAERTGGSVSTLTIQRTQQEDSAVYLCASSTIAGGHNEQFFGPGTRLTVL.

In DNA form, the CDR3 reads TGTGCCAGCAGCGTTTTAGCGGGATCGAGGAGGGATGCCAAAAACATTCAGTACTTC. Its translation is CASSVLAGSRRDAKNIQYF. The chain employs TRBV9 and TRBJ2-4; 8 nucleotides agree with TRBD2. The CDR3 contains 19 residues. J was trimmed by 1 base and V by 2 bases; bases with no gene match: 14. Germline V CDR1 and CDR2: SGDLS, YYNGEE.

This chain links TRBV28 with TRBJ2-7; 8 bases line up with TRBD2. Per the germline V gene, CDR1 is MDHEN and CDR2 is SYDVKM. J gave up 6 bases and V 8 bases, and 6 bases lay outside the gene matches. There are 12 residues in the CDR3. CDR3 residues: CASHRLAREQYF. CDR3 DNA: TGTGCCAGCCACAGACTAGCGCGCGAGCAGTACTTC.

This clone was seen only a few times. DNA for the CDR3: TGTGCCAGCAGCTCCCGGACTAGCGGGAGCTCTAAGGGTGAGCAGTTCTTC. It translates to CASSSRTSGSSKGEQFF. The genes are TRBV11-3 and TRBJ2-1, with 13 bases identical to TRBD2. This CDR3 region has 17 residues. The germline gives CDR1 SGHNT, CDR2 YENEEA. V shed 4 bases and J 9 bases; nucleotides not matched to a gene: 12.

The chain has TRBV7-2 and TRBJ1-5; D gene unclear. This CDR3 contains 15 residues. In germline, CDR1 is SGHTA, CDR2 FQGNSA. Trimming took off 5 bases at V and 0 bases at J, with 11 bases between the two ends. The CDR3, as DNA: TGTGCCAGCAGCCCACAGCCCGGTAGCAATCAGCCCCAGCATTTT. Translation: CASSPQPGSNQPQHF.

This clone was detected only a few times. The CDR3 is CASSPGTSFGYTF. CDR3 DNA sequence: TGTGCCAGCTCACCCGGGACGAGCTTTGGCTACACCTTC. The chain is built from TRBV18 and TRBJ1-2; a possible D gene is TRBD1 (5 bases). This CDR3 contains 13 residues. Trimming removed 3 bases from V and 7 bases from J, with 12 bases in between. Germline-derived CDR1 and CDR2 are KGHSH and LQKENI.

This clone was detected only a few times. The genes are TRBV7-3 and TRBJ2-1, with D hard to call. The germline V and J ends were trimmed by 0 bases and 3 bases, with 12 bases remaining between them. From germline, CDR1 is SGHTA and CDR2 FQGTGA. This CDR3 contains 16 residues. CDR3 loop: CASSLTSPVVYNEQFF. The CDR3 region has the DNA TGTGCCAGCAGCTTAACTTCCCCGGTTGTCTACAATGAGCAGTTCTTC.